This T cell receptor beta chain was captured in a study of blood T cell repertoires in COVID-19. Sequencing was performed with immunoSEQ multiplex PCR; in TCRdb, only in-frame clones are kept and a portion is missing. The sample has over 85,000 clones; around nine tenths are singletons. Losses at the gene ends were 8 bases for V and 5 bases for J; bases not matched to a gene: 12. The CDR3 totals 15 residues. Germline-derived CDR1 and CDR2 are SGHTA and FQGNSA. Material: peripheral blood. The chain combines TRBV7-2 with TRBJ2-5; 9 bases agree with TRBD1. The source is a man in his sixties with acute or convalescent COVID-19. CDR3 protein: CASGVTGGRGETQYF. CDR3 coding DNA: TGTGCCAGCGGCGTCACAGGGGGCAGGGGTGAGACCCAGTACTTC.